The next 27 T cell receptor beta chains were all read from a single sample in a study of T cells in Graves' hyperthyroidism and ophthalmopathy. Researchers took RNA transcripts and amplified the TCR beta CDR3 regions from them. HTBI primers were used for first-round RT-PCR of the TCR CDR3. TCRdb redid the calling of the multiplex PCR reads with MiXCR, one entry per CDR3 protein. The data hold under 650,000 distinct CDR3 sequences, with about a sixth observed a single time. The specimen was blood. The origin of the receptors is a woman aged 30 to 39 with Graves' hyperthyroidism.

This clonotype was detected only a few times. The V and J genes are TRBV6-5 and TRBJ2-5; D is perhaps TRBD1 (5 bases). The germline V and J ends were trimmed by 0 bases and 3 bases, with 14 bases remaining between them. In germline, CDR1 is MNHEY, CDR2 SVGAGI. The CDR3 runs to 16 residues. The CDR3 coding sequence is TGTGCCAGCAGTTACTCGTACAGGAGATCTAAAGAGACCCAGTACTTC. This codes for CASSYSYRRSKETQYF.

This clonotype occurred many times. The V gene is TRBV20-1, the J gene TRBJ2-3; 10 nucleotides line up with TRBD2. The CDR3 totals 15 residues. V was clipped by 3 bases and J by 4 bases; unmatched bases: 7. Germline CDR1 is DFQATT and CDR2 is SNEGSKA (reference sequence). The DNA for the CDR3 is TGCAGTGCTAGTACTAGCGGGAAATTATCAGATACGCAGTATTTT. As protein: CSASTSGKLSDTQYF.

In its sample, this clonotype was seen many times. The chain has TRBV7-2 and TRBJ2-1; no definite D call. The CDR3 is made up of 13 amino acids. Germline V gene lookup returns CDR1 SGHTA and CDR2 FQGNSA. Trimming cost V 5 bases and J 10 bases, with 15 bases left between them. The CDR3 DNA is TGTGCCAGCAGCCTCTGGCGGCAGGTCGAGCAGTTCTTC. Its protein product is CASSLWRQVEQFF.

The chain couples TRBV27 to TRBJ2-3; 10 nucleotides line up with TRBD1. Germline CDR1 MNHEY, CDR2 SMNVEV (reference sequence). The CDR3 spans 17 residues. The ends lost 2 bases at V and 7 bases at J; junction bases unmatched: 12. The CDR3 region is CASSLEARGQGENTQYF. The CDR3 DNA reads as TGTGCCAGCAGTTTAGAAGCGAGAGGACAGGGGGAGAATACGCAGTATTTT.

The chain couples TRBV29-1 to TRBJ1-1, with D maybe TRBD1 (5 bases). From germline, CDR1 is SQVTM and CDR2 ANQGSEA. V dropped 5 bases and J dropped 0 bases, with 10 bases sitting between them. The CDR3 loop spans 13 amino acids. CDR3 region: CSVRGVMNTEAFF. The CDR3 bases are TGCAGCGTTAGGGGTGTAATGAACACTGAAGCTTTCTTT.

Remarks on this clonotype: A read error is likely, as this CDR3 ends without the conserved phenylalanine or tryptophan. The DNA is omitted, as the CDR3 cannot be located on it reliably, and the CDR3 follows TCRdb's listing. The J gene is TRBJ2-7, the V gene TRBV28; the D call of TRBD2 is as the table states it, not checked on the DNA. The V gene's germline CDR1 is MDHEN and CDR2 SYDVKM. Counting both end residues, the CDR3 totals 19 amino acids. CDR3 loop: CASSLGGASGRHVSYEEYL.

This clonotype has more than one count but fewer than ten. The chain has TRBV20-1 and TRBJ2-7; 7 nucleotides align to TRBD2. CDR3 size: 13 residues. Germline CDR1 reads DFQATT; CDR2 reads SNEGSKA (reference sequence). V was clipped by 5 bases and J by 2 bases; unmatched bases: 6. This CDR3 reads CSAGNGLAYEQYF. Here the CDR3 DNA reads TGCAGTGCTGGAAACGGACTAGCCTACGAGCAGTACTTC.

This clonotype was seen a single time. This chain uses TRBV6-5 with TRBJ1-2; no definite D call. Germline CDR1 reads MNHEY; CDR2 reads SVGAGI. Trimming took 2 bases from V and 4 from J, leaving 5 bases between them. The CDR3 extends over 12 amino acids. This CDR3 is CASSYTAYGYTF. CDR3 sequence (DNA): TGTGCCAGCAGTTACACAGCCTATGGCTACACCTTC.

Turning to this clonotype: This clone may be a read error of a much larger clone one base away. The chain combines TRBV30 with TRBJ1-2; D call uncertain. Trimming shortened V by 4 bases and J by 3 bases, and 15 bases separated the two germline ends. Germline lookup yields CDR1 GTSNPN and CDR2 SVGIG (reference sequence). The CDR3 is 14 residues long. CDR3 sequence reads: CAWNVPPKDYGYTF. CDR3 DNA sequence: TGTGCCTGGAATGTACCGCCGAAGGACTATGGCTACACCTTC.

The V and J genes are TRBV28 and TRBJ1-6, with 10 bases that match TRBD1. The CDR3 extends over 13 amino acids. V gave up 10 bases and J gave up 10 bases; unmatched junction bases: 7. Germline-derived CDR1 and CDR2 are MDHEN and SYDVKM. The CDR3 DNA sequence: TGTGCCATCCAGACAGGGGGCGGCTCACCCCTCCACTTT. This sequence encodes CAIQTGGGSPLHF.

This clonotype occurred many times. Written as DNA, the CDR3 is TGTGCCACCCACCGCCCAAGCGGGAGAAGATCAGATACGCAGTATTTT. Translated, it gives CATHRPSGRRSDTQYF. The chain combines TRBV10-3 with TRBJ2-3; 8 nucleotides line up with TRBD2. The germline CDR1 and CDR2 sequences are ENHRY and SYGVKD. The CDR3 totals 16 residues. Losses at the gene ends were 10 bases for V and 4 bases for J; bases not matched to a gene: 16.

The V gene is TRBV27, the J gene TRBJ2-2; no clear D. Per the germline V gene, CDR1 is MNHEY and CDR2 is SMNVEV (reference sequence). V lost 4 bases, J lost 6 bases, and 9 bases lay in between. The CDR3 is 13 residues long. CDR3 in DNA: TGTGCCAGCAGTTCCCCCGGGTCCGGGGAGCTGTTTTTT. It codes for CASSSPGSGELFF.

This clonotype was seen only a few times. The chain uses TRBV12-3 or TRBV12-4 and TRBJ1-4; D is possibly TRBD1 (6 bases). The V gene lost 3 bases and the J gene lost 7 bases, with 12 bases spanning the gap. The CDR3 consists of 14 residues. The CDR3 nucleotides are TGTGCCAGCAGTTTCGCCAGGGGAAGTGAAAAACTGTTTTTT. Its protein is CASSFARGSEKLFF.

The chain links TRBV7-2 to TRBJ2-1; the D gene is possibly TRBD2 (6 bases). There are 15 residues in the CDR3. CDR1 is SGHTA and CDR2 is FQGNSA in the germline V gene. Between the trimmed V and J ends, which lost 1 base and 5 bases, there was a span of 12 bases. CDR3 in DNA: TGTGCCAGCAGCTTAGTCGGCGGGGCAGACAATGAGCAGTTCTTC. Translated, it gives CASSLVGGADNEQFF. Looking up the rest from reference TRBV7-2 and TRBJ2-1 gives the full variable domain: GAGVSQSPSNKVTEKGKDVELRCDPISGHTALYWYRQSLGQGLEFLIYFQGNSAPDKSGLPSDRFSAERTGGSVSTLTIQRTQQEDSAVYLCASSLVGGADNEQFFGPGTRLTVL.

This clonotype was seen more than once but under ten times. CDR3: CASSLVSEDTQYF. CDR3 coding DNA: TGTGCCAGCAGCTTGGTTTCAGAAGATACGCAGTATTTT. The gene calls are TRBV5-6 and TRBJ2-3; D gene unclear. Germline V gene sequence: CDR1 SGHDT, CDR2 YYEEEE. This CDR3 has 13 residues. Deletions cut 0 bases from V and 5 bases from J, with 7 bases between.

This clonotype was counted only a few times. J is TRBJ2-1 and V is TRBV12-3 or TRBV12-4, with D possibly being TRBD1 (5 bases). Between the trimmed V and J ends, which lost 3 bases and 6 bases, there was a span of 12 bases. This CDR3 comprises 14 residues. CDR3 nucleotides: TGTGCCAGCAGTTTTGAAGGGGATAGCAATGAGCAGTTCTTC. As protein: CASSFEGDSNEQFF.

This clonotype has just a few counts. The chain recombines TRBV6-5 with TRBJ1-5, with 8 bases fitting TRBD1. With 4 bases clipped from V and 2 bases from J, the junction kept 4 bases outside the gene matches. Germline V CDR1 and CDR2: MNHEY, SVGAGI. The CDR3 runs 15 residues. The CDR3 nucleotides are TGTGCCAGCAGTTCAGACAGGGGAGGCAATCAGCCCCAGCATTTT. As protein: CASSSDRGGNQPQHF.

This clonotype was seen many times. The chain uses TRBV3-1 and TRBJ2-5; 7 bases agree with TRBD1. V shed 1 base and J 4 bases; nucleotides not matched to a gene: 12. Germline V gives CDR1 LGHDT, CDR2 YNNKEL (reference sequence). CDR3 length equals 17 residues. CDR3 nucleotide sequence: TGTGCCAGCAGCCAAGCCACTCCGACAGGGCATGGAGAGACCCAGTACTTC. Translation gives CASSQATPTGHGETQYF.

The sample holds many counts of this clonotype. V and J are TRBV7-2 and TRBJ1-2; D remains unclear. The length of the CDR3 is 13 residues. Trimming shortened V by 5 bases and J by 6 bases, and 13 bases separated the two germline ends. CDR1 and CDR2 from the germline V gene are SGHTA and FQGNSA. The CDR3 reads CASSLRSFDGYTF. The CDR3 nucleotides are TGTGCCAGCAGCCTAAGATCCTTCGATGGCTACACCTTC.

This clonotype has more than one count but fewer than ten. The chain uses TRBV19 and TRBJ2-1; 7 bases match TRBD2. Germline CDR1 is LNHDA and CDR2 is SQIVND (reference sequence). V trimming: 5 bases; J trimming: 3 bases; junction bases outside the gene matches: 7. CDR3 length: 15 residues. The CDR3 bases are TGTGCCAGTAGTGTGAAGCGGGGATACTACAATGAGCAGTTCTTC. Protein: CASSVKRGYYNEQFF.

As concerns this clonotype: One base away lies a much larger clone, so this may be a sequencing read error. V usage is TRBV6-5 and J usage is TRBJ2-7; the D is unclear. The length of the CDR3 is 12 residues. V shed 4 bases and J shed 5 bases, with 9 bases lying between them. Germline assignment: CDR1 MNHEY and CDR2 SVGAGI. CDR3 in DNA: TGTGCCAGCAGTTCCGAAACCCACGAGCAGTACTTC. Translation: CASSSETHEQYF.

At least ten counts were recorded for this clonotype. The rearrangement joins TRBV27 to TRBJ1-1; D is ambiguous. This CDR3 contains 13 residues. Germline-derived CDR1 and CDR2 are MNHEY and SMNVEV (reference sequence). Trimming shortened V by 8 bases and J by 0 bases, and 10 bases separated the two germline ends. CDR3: CASPRTVNTEAFF. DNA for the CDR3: TGTGCCAGCCCTCGGACGGTGAACACTGAAGCTTTCTTT.

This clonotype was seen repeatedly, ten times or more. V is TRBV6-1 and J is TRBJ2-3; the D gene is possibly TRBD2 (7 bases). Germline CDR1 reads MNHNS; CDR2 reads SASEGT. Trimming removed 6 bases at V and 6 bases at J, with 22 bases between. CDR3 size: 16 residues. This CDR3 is CASRSEGGGLLDTQYF. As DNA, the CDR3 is TGTGCCAGCAGGAGCGAAGGGGGAGGGTTGCTTGATACGCAGTATTTT.

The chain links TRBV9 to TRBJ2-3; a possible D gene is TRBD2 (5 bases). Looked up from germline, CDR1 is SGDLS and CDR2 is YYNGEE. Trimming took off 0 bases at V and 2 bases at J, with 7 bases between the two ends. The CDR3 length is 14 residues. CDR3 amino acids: CASSVDGNTDTQYF. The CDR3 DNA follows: TGTGCCAGCAGCGTAGACGGGAACACAGATACGCAGTATTTT.

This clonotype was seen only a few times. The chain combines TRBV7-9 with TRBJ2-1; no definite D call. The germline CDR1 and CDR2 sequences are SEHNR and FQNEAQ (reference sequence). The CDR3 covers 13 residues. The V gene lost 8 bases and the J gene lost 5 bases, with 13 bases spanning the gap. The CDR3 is CASVHPYDNEQFF. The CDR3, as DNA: TGTGCCAGCGTTCACCCCTACGACAATGAGCAGTTCTTC.

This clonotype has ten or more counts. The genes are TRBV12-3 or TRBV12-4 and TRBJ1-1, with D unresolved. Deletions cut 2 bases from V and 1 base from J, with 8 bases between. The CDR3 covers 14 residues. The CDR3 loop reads CASSLNSQNTEAFF. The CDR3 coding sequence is TGTGCCAGCAGTTTAAACAGCCAGAACACTGAAGCTTTCTTT.

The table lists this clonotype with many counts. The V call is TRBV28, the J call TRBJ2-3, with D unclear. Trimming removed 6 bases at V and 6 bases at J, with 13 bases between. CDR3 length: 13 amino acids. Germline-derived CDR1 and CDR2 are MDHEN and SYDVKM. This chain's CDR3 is CASSQTWPDTQYF. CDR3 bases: TGTGCCAGCAGCCAAACGTGGCCCGATACGCAGTATTTT.